This T cell receptor beta chain was sequenced for a study of OX40 agonist ivuxolimab in advanced cancers. Study background: The diagnoses of dose-escalation patients were hepatocellular carcinoma, melanoma, renal cell or head and neck cancer.

Germline assignment: CDR1 SGHTA and CDR2 FQGNSA. V gave up 0 bases and J gave up 10 bases, with 13 bases separating them. The CDR3 is 15 amino acids. Study observations and caveats: Dosing at 0.1 to 3.0 mg/kg was accompanied by clonal expansion of CD4+ and CD8+ blood T cells by week 6.

Assay: immunoSEQ multiplex PCR; the TCRdb copy retains only in-frame clones and omits some. This sample carries about 89,000 clones, about 92% of them seen once, and the ten largest clones take roughly 0.27%. With regard to this clone: Its cognate antigen is unknown.

The chain recombines TRBV7-2 with TRBJ1-6; a possible D gene is TRBD1 (6 bases). Sequenced material: CD4+ or CD8+ T cells sorted from blood, taken in a trial of the OX40 agonist ivuxolimab. The receptor's source is an adult with an advanced solid tumor such as melanoma, head and neck, liver or kidney cancer. The CDR3 here is CASSLANRVGSPLHF. The CDR3, as DNA: TGTGCCAGCAGCTTAGCGAACAGGGTAGGATCACCCCTCCACTTT. The variable domain in full, completed from reference TRBV7-2 and TRBJ1-6, reads GAGVSQSPSNKVTEKGKDVELRCDPISGHTALYWYRQSLGQGLEFLIYFQGNSAPDKSGLPSDRFSAERTGGSVSTLTIQRTQQEDSAVYLCASSLANRVGSPLHFGNGTRLTVT.